This T cell receptor beta chain comes out of a study of cytomegalovirus exposure and HLA in healthy donors. Study-wide findings and caveats: In the approximately 130 validation repertoires, a later analysis found that first-cohort TCR clusters tended to co-occur. Reported results showed that the classifier diagnosed cytomegalovirus status with high specificity and sensitivity. Investigators reported 150 to 200 TCR beta chains as tied to cytomegalovirus.

The protocol was immunoSEQ multiplex PCR, while the TCRdb copy is restricted to in-frame clones and leaves out a portion. The table has some 150,000 clones, approximately 89% seen once. Trimming took 4 bases from V and 12 from J; bases not matched to a gene: 10. CDR3 size: 14 residues. The germline CDR1 and CDR2 sequences are SGDLS and YYNGEE. Notes on this clone: The antigen remains undetermined.

Source material: PBMCs. This TCR was sampled from a woman aged 18-29 years in good health and CMV-seropositive. The V call is TRBV9, the J call TRBJ1-6; 7 bases match TRBD1. CDR3 protein: CASSIGAQGGPLHF. CDR3 nucleotide sequence: TGTGCCAGCAGCATAGGGGCCCAGGGGGGACCCCTCCACTTT.